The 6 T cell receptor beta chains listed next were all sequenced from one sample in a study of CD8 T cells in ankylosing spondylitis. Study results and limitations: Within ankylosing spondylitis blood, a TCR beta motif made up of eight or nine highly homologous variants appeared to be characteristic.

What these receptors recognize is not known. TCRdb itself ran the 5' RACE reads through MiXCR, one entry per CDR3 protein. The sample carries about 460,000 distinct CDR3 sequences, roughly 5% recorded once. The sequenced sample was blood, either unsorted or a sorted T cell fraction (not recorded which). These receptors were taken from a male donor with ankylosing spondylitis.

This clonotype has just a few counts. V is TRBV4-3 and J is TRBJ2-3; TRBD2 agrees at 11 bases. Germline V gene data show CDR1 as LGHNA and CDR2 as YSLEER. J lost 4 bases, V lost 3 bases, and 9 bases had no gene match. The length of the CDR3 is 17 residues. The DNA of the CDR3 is TGCGCCAGCAGCCAGGTTATACTAGCGGGAGTCCCAGATACGCAGTATTTT. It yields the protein CASSQVILAGVPDTQYF.

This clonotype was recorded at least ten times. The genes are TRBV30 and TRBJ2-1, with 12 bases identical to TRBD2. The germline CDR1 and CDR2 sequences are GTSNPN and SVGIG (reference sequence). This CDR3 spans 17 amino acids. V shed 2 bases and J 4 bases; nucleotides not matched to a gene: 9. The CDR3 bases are TGTGCCTGGAGTAAAGCCCGGACTAGCGGGACGTACAATGAGCAGTTCTTC. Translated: CAWSKARTSGTYNEQFF.

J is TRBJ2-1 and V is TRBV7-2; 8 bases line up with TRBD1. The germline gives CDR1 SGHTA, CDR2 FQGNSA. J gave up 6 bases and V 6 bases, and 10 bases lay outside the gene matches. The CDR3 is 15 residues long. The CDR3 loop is CASRSGQGILNEQFF. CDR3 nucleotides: TGTGCCAGCAGATCCGGACAGGGAATCCTCAATGAGCAGTTCTTC. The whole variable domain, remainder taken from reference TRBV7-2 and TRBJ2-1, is GAGVSQSPSNKVTEKGKDVELRCDPISGHTALYWYRQSLGQGLEFLIYFQGNSAPDKSGLPSDRFSAERTGGSVSTLTIQRTQQEDSAVYLCASRSGQGILNEQFFGPGTRLTVL.

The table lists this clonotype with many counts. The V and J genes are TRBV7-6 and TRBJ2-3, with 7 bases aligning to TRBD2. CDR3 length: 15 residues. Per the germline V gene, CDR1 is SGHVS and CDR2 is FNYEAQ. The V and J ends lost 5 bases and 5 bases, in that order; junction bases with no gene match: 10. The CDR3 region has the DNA TGTGCCAGCAGCATAGGGACTATTCTGGGAGATACGCAGTATTTT. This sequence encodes CASSIGTILGDTQYF.

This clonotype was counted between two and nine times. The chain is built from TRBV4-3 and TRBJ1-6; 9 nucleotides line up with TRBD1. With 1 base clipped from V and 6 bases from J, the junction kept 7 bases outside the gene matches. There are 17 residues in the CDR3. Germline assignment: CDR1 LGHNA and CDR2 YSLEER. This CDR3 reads CASSQARGTGFNSPLHF. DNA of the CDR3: TGCGCCAGCAGCCAAGCCCGGGGGACAGGGTTTAATTCACCCCTCCACTTT.

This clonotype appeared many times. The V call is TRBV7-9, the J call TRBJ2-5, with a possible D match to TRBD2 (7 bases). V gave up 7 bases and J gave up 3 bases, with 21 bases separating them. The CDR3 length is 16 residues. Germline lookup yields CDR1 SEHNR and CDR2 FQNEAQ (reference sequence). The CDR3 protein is CASTSSQGGGKETQYF. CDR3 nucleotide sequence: TGTGCCAGCACTTCAAGTCAGGGAGGGGGAAAAGAGACCCAGTACTTC.